This T cell receptor beta chain was sequenced for a study of blood T cell repertoires in COVID-19. Whole-study context: The United States, Italy and Spain provided the acute and convalescent COVID-19 samples. PBMCs, B-cell-depleted T cells, or T cells were the source of the cDNA or gDNA that made up the material.

Only in-frame clones appear in the TCRdb table, and some are missing; sequencing was by immunoSEQ multiplex PCR. The table shows approximately 94,000 clones, with approximately 80% occurring only once. This CDR3 is 14 amino acids long. Germline lookup yields CDR1 MGHRA and CDR2 YSYEKL. V lost 0 bases and J lost 2, with 8 bases in between. Material for sequencing was peripheral blood. This receptor was obtained from a middle-aged man with active or convalescent COVID-19. The chain carries TRBV4-1 and TRBJ2-7; D gene uncertain. CDR3 in amino acids: CASSQEAPTYEQYF. In nucleotides, the CDR3 is TGCGCCAGCAGCCAAGAAGCCCCGACCTACGAGCAGTACTTC.